The rows below give T cell receptor beta chains drawn from one sample of a study of cytomegalovirus exposure and HLA in healthy donors. Libraries were prepared by immunoSEQ multiplex PCR; TCRdb keeps only in-frame clonotypes and omits some of them. Of some 150,000 clones in the sample, about two thirds were seen once. Sequencing used PBMCs. Receptors originate from a woman between 25 and 40 years old in good health and CMV-seronegative. CDR3s leave out the opening cysteine and the closing phenylalanine or tryptophan.

TRBV28	ASSQQEGLLVTYEQY
TRBV2	ASSEPTDTFSYEQY
TRBV9	ASSVSEGRGDNIQY
TRBV7-2	ASSFVGDFMVGYT
TRBV19	ASSTRTSGVPDTQY
TRBV5-4	ASGTGFSEQY
TRBV6-6	ASRGTAIYGYT
TRBV7-2	ASSPNRGQRNTEAF
TRBV4-3	ASSHDRVGELF
TRBV4-1	ASSRTGLAGGRWETQY
TRBV18	ASSPLGGPGYT
TRBV6-6	ASSYEGEAQPQH
TRBV5-4	ASSFRQDANEKLF
TRBV10-1	ASRAGNTIY
TRBV7-9	ASSSITGTGGSYNEQF
TRBV4-1	ASSLGLAGGRTGELF
TRBV9	ASSPLVDTQY
TRBV6-1	ASRRYTNTEAF
TRBV2	ASILAGVEQF
TRBV11-2	ASRQPVGGVPGNTIY
TRBV6-6	ASSQTMNGGHNEQF
TRBV29-1	SVVGQGGTGELF
TRBV7-3	ASSATLGRDTQY
TRBV7-9	ASSSRGSTYNEQF
TRBV28	ASSLGQIYGYT
TRBV9	ASSVSPGGTDTQY
TRBV29-1	SVLTSGTSTDTQY
TRBV7-9	ASSLEVYEQY
TRBV28	ASSLRGHFDEQY
TRBV2	ASSGLETGVQPQH
TRBV4-1	ASSQDEQGYEQY
TRBV7-2	ASSLDRGQTLNQPQH
TRBV7-2	ASVREVAETQY
TRBV7-2	ASSLGQIYQPQH
TRBV27	ASSVLAGGANTGELF
TRBV5-1	ASSLWSGNNEKLF
TRBV7-3	ASSLLAAYNEQF
TRBV7-8	ASSFRGSGYT
TRBV9	ASSVGQDQPQH
TRBV7-6	ASSLRTNDEQY
TRBV5-1	ASSAYPSGGPTNTGELF
TRBV5-1	ASSLQGRETQY